Shown below are 13 T cell receptor beta chains from a single sample sequenced in a study of blood T cell repertoires in COVID-19. Generated by immunoSEQ multiplex PCR, the TCRdb table keeps only in-frame clones and is missing some. The sample carries under 250,000 clones, roughly 80% recorded once. Source material: peripheral blood. Receptors were obtained from a woman aged 60 to 75 with active or convalescent COVID-19.

The gene calls are TRBV29-1 and TRBJ1-1; no clear D gene. CDR1 and CDR2 from the germline V gene are SQVTM and ANQGSEA. Trimming removed 4 bases at V and 8 bases at J, with 8 bases between. CDR3 length: 10 residues. Here the CDR3 DNA reads TGCAGCGTTGGGGTCAGGGAAGCTTTCTTT. Amino acid sequence: CSVGVREAFF.

The chain couples TRBV14 to TRBJ2-2; possibly TRBD2 for D (5 bases). Germline CDR1 and CDR2: SGHDN and FVKESK. Trimming removed 1 base at V and 8 bases at J, with 11 bases between. This CDR3 is 14 amino acids long. The CDR3 DNA reads as TGTGCCAGCAGCCAAGGAGGGCCCGGGGGGGAGCTGTTTTTT. As protein: CASSQGGPGGELFF.

The chain couples TRBV7-9 to TRBJ2-7; no reliable D call. The ends were cut back, 6 bases at V and 2 bases at J, with 17 bases in the middle. Germline V lookup: CDR1 SEHNR, CDR2 FQNEAQ (reference sequence). This CDR3 is built from 15 residues. For the CDR3, the DNA is TGTGCCAGCAGTCCACGAGCGAGTCTGCCCTACGAGCAGTACTTC. As protein: CASSPRASLPYEQYF.

V is TRBV19 and J is TRBJ2-5; 9 positions agree with TRBD2. V shed 6 bases and J 2 bases; nucleotides not matched to a gene: 13. The germline V gene encodes CDR1 LNHDA and CDR2 SQIVND (reference sequence). This CDR3 is built from 17 residues. CDR3 bases: TGTGCCAGTAGCTTTAAGCGGGGGGCAGCAACACAAGAGACCCAGTACTTC. It translates to CASSFKRGAATQETQYF.

The CDR3 region has the DNA TGTGCCAGCAGCTTAGCCGACCCCGCTAGGTATGGCTACACCTTC. This gives the protein CASSLADPARYGYTF. The V gene is TRBV13, the J gene TRBJ1-2; unclear D gene. Trimming cost V 1 base and J 5 bases, with 14 bases left between them. The CDR3 consists of 15 residues. Germline loops: CDR1 PRHDT, CDR2 FYEKMQ (reference sequence).

DNA for the CDR3: TGTGCCAGCAGGCAGACAGGGTTTACTAGCGGGGTAACCGGGGAGCTGTTTTTT. Protein sequence: CASRQTGFTSGVTGELFF. The rearrangement uses TRBV25-1 and TRBJ2-2; 10 bases agree with TRBD2. Germline assignment: CDR1 MGHDK and CDR2 SYGVNS. Trimming removed 6 bases from V and 5 bases from J; junction bases left unmatched: 15. The CDR3 spans 18 residues. Using reference TRBV25-1 and TRBJ2-2 for the parts outside the CDR3, the full variable domain is EADIYQTPRYLVIGTGKKITLECSQTMGHDKMYWYQQDPGMELHLIHYSYGVNSTEKGDLSSESTVSRIRTEHFPLTLESARPSHTSQYLCASRQTGFTSGVTGELFFGEGSRLTVL.

The genes are TRBV7-9 and TRBJ1-1, with D possibly TRBD1 on 6 matching bases. Trimming shortened V by 5 bases and J by 4 bases, and 17 bases separated the two germline ends. The germline gives CDR1 SEHNR, CDR2 FQNEAQ (reference sequence). The CDR3 loop spans 15 amino acids. The CDR3 nucleotides are TGTGCCAGCAGCCCAGGAGGACAGTTGAGCACTGAAGCTTTCTTT. Residues: CASSPGGQLSTEAFF.

This clone came up many times. The chain links TRBV20-1 to TRBJ1-1, with no clear D. The CDR3 is 11 residues long. Per germline, CDR1 DFQATT and CDR2 SNEGSKA (reference sequence). With 5 bases removed from V and 11 bases from J, the gap between germline ends came to 15 bases. CDR3 region: CSAPRLGGAFF. The DNA of the CDR3 is TGCAGTGCTCCCCGACTGGGAGGGGCTTTCTTT.

V and J are TRBV3-1 (or the pseudogene TRBV3-2) and TRBJ2-3; 10 positions agree with TRBD2. The CDR3 extends over 14 amino acids. The V gene's germline CDR1 is LGHDT and CDR2 YNNKEL (reference sequence). Trimming removed 5 bases from V and 1 base from J; junction bases left unmatched: 0. CDR3 sequence reads: CASSGTSGTDTQYF. CDR3 nucleotides: TGTGCCAGCAGCGGGACTAGCGGCACAGATACGCAGTATTTT.

The CDR3 coding sequence is TGTGCCAGCAGCTTGTTTGCAGGGTATTTCAATGAGCAGTTCTTC. Translated, it gives CASSLFAGYFNEQFF. This rearrangement joins TRBV5-6 to TRBJ2-1; tentatively, D is TRBD1 (5 bases). This CDR3 has 15 residues. V was clipped by 1 base and J by 6 bases, with 14 bases between them. CDR1 is SGHDT, CDR2 YYEEEE, per germline.

J is TRBJ2-5 and V is TRBV2; a possible D gene is TRBD2 (5 bases). V lost 0 bases and J lost 2, with 10 bases in between. Germline lookup yields CDR1 SNHLY and CDR2 FYNNEI. This CDR3 comprises 15 residues. This CDR3 is CASSEAASGQETQYF. The CDR3 region has the DNA TGTGCCAGCAGTGAAGCGGCCAGCGGACAAGAGACCCAGTACTTC.

The chain has TRBV6-5 and TRBJ2-5; 7 bases map to TRBD1. The CDR3 totals 13 residues. V trimming: 7 bases; J trimming: 3 bases; junction bases outside the gene matches: 5. Germline-derived CDR1 and CDR2 are MNHEY and SVGAGI. As DNA, the CDR3 is TGTGCCAGCAACCTAGACAGGGAAGAGACCCAGTACTTC. Amino acid sequence: CASNLDREETQYF.

The chain has TRBV7-9 and TRBJ2-1, with 7 bases matching TRBD1. The V gene's germline CDR1 is SEHNR and CDR2 FQNEAQ (reference sequence). Trimming at V came to 3 bases and at J to 3 bases, leaving 2 bases not matched to a gene. The CDR3 is 14 residues long. The CDR3 DNA reads TGTGCCAGCAGCTTGGGACAGAACTACAATGAGCAGTTCTTC. Its translation: CASSLGQNYNEQFF.